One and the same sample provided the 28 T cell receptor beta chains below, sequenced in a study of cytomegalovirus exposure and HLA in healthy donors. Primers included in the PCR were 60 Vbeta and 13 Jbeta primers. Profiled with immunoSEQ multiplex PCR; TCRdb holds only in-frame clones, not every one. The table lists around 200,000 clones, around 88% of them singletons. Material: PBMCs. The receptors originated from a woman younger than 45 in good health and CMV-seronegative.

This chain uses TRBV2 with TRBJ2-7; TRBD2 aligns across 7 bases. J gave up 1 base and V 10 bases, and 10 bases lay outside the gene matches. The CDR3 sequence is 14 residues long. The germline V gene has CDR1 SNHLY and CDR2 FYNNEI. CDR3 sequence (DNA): TGTGCCAACAGCGGGGAATATGCTTCCTACGAGCAGTACTTC. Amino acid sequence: CANSGEYASYEQYF.

CDR3 DNA sequence: TGTGCCAGCAGCGAACCGGGACAGGGTTTCCACGAGCAGTACTTC. Amino acid sequence: CASSEPGQGFHEQYF. The chain is built from TRBV5-4 and TRBJ2-5, with TRBD1 matching 9 bases. The end of the DNA fits TRBJ2-7 better, so the J call may be wrong. The CDR3 length is 15 residues. Germline V lookup: CDR1 SGHNT, CDR2 YYREEE (reference sequence).

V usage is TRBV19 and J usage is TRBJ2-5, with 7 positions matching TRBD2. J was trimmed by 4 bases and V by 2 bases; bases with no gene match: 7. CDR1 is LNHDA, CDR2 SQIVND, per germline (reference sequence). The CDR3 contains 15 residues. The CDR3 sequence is CASSIRRGSGETQYF. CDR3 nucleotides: TGTGCCAGTAGTATAAGACGCGGGAGTGGAGAGACCCAGTACTTC.

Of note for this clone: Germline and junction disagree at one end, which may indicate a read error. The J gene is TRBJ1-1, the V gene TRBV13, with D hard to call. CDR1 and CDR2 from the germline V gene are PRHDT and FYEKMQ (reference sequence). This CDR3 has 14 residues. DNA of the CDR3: TGTGCCAGCACCTTACGGGATCGGGGCACTGAAGCTTTCTTT. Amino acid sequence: CASTLRDRGTEAFF.

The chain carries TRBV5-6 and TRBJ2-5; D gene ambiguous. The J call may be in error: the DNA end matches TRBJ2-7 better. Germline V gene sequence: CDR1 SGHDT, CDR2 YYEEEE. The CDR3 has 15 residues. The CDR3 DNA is TGTGCCAGCAGCTTGGGTCCTACAGAATCCTACGAGCAGTACTTC. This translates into CASSLGPTESYEQYF.

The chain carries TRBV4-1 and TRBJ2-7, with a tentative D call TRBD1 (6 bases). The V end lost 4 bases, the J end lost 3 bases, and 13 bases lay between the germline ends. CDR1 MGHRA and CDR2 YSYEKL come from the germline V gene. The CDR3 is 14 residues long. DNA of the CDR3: TGCGCCAGCAGCCCCCGGGACACAATCTACGAGCAGTACTTC. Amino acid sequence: CASSPRDTIYEQYF.

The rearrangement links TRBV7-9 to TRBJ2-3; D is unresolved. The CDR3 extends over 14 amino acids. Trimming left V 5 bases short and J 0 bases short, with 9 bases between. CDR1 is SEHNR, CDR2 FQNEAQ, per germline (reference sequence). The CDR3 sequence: CASSHSSSTDTQYF. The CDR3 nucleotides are TGTGCCAGCAGCCATAGCAGTAGCACAGATACGCAGTATTTT.

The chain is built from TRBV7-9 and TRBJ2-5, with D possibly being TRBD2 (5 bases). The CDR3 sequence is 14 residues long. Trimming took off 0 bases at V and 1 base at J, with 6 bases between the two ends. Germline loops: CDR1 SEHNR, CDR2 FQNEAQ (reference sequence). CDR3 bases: TGTGCCAGCAGCTTAGCGGGAGCCCAAGAGACCCAGTACTTC. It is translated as CASSLAGAQETQYF.

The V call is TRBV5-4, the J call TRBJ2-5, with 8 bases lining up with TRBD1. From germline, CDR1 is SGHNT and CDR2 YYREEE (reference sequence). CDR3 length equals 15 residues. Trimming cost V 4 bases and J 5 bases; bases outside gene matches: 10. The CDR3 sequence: CASSRTGQGDETQYF. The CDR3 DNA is TGTGCCAGCAGCAGGACAGGGCAGGGAGACGAGACCCAGTACTTC.

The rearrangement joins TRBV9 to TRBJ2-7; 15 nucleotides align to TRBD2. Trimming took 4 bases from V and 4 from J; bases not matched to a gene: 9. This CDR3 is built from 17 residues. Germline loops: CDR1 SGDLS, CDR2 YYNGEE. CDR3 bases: TGTGCCAGCAGCCCAGGGACTAGCGGGAGGATGGGTTACGAGCAGTACTTC. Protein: CASSPGTSGRMGYEQYF.

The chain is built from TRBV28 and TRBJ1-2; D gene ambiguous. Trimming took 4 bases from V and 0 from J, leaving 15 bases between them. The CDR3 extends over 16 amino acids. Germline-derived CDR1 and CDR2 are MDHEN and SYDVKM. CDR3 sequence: CASSSGLFMANYGYTF. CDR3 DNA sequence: TGTGCCAGCAGTTCTGGACTCTTCATGGCTAACTATGGCTACACCTTC.

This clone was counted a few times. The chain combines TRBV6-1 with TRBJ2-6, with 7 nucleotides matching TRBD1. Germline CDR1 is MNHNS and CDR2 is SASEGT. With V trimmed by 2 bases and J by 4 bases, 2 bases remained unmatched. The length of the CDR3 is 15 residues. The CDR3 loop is CASSETGAGANVLTF. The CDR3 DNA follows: TGTGCCAGCAGTGAAACAGGGGCCGGGGCCAACGTCCTGACTTTC.

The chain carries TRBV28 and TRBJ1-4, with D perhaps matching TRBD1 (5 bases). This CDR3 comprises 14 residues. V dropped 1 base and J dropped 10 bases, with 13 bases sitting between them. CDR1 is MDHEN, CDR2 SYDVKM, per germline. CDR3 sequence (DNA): TGTGCCAGCAGTTTATCTGGGGCCGGGGGAAAACTGTTTTTT. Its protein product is CASSLSGAGGKLFF.

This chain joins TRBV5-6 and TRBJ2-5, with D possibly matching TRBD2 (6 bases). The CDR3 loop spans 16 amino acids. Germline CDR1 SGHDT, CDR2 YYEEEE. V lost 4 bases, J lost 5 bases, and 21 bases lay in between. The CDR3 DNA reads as TGTGCCAGCAGCCTAGGTCCCACGCGTGGAGGGGAGACCCAGTACTTC. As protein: CASSLGPTRGGETQYF.

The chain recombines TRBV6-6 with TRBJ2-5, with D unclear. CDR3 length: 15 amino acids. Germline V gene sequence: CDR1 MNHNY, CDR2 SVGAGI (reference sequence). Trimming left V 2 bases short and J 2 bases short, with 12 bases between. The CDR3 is CASSYRPSRQETQYF. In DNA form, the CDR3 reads TGTGCCAGCAGTTACCGGCCCTCCAGGCAAGAGACCCAGTACTTC.

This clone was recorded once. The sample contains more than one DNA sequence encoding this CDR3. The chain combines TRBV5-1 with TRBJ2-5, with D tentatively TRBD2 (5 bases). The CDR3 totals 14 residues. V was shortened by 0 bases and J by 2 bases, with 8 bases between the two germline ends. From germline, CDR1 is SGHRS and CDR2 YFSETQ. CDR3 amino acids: CASSLGGLQETQYF. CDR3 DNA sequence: TGCGCCAGCAGCTTGGGCGGGTTACAAGAGACCCAGTACTTC.

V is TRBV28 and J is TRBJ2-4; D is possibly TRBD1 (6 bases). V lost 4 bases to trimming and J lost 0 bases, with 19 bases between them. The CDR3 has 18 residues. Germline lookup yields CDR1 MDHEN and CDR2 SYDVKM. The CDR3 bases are TGTGCCAGCAGTTCCCAAGGGCAGGGGTTTTTAGCCAAAAACATTCAGTACTTC. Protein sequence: CASSSQGQGFLAKNIQYF.

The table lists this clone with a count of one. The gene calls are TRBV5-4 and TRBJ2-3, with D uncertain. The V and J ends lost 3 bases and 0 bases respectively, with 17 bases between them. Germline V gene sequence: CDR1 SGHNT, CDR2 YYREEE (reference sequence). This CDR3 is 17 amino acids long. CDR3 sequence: CASSSRRGAPSTDTQYF. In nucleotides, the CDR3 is TGTGCCAGCAGCTCCCGCCGAGGCGCGCCGAGCACAGATACGCAGTATTTT.

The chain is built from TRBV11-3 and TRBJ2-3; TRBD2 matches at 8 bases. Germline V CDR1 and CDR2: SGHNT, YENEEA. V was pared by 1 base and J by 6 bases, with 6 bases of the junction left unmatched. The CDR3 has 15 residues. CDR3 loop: CASSLGLAPTDTQYF. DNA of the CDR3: TGTGCCAGCAGCTTAGGACTAGCGCCGACCGATACGCAGTATTTT.

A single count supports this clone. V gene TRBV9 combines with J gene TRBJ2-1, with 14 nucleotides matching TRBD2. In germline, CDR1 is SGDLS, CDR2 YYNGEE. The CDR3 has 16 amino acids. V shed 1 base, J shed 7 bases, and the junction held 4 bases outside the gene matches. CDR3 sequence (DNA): TGTGCCAGCAGCGTAACGGGACTAGCGGGGGTAAATGAGCAGTTCTTC. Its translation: CASSVTGLAGVNEQFF.

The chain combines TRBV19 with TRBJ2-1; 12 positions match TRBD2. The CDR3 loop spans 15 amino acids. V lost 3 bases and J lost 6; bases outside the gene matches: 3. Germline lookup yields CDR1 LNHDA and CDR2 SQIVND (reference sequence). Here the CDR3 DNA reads TGTGCCAGTAGTATTGCTAGCGGGGGGGCCAATGAGCAGTTCTTC. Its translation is CASSIASGGANEQFF.

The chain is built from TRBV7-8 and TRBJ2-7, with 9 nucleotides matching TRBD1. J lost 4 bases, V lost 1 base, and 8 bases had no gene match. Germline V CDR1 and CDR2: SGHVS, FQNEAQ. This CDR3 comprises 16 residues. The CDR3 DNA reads TGTGCCAGCAGCTTAGAATACAGGGGGCAACTTTACGAGCAGTACTTC. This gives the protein CASSLEYRGQLYEQYF.

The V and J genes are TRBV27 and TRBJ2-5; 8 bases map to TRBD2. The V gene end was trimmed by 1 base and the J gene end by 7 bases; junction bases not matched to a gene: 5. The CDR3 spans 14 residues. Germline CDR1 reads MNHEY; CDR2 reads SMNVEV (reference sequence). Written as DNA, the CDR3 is TGTGCCAGCAGTTTATGGGGGGCGGGGGGGACCCAGTACTTC. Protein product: CASSLWGAGGTQYF.

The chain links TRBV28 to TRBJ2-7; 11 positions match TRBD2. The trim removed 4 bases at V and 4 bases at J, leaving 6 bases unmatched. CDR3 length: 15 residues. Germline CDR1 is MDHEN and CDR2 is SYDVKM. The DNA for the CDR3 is TGTGCCAGCAGTTCCCCTAGCGGGGGGCGGTACGAGCAGTACTTC. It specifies CASSSPSGGRYEQYF.

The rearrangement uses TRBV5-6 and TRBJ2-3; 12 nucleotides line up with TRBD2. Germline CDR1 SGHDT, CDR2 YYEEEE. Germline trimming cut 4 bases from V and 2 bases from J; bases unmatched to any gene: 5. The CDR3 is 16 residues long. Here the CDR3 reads CASSKRLAGATDTQYF. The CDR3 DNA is TGTGCCAGCAGCAAAAGACTAGCGGGAGCCACAGATACGCAGTATTTT.

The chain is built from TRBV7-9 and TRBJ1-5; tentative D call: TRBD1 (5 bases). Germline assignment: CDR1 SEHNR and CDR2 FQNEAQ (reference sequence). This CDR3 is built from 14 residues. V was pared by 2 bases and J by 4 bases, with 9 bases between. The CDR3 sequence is CASSLLTENQPQHF. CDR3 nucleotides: TGTGCCAGCAGCTTATTGACAGAAAATCAGCCCCAGCATTTT.

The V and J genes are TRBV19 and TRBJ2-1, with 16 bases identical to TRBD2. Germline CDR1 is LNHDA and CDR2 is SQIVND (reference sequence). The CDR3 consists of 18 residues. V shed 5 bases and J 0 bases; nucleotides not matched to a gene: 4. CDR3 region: CASSPGLAGGISYNEQFF. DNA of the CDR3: TGTGCCAGTAGTCCGGGACTAGCGGGAGGGATCTCCTACAATGAGCAGTTCTTC.

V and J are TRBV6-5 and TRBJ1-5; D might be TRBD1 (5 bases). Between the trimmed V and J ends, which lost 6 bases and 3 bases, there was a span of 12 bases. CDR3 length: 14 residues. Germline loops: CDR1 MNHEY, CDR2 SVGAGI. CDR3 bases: TGTGCCAGCAGGGACCGACAGTACAATCAGCCCCAGCATTTT. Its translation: CASRDRQYNQPQHF.